The text below deals with one T cell receptor beta chain. Its antigen is not identified. This sample was taken from a study of early T cells in non-severe SARS-CoV-2 infection. Overall study context: The study sequenced bulk RNA from unsorted whole blood, with chains unpaired.

Unique molecular identifiers tagged individual cDNA molecules. TCRdb processed the 5' RACE reads anew with MiXCR; each CDR3 protein has one entry. The sample consists of roughly 99,000 distinct CDR3 sequences, approximately 12% of them appearing once. The ends were cut back, 5 bases at V and 3 bases at J, with 8 bases in the middle. This CDR3 has 14 amino acids. Findings and limits, study-wide: Private and CD4 specificities were missed by VDJdb matching, which favored anti-spike CD8 responses.

The chain recombines TRBV12-3 or TRBV12-4 with TRBJ2-6; D unclear. Material: whole blood. This TCR derives from an adult who was a healthcare worker with PCR-confirmed SARS-CoV-2 infection or an uninfected control (not recorded which). CDR3 DNA sequence: TGTGCCAGCAGTCGGGTCGTTGGGGCCAACGTCCTGACTTTC. It translates to CASSRVVGANVLTF.